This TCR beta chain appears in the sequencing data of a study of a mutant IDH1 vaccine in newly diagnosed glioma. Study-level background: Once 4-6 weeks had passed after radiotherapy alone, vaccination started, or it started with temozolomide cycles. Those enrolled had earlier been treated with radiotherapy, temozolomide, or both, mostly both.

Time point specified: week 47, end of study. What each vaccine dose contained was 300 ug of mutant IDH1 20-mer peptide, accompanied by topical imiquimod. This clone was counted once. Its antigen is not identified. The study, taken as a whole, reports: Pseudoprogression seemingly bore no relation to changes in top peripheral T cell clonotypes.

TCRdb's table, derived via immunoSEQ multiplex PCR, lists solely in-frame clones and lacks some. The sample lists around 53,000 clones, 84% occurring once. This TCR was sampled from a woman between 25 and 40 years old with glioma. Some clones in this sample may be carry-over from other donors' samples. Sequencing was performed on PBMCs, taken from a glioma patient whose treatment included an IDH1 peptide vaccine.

The CDR3 nucleotides read TGTGCCAGCAGCTTGGATTACGGGGTCTACGAGCAGTACTTC. It is translated as CASSLDYGVYEQYF. The chain links TRBV5-4 to TRBJ2-7; possibly TRBD2 for D (5 bases). Germline V gene sequence: CDR1 SGHNT, CDR2 YYREEE (reference sequence). CDR3 size: 14 residues. Trimming pared 0 bases from V and 3 bases from J, leaving 10 bases between. The variable domain in full, completed from reference TRBV5-4 and TRBJ2-7, reads ETGVTQSPTHLIKTRGQQVTLRCSSQSGHNTVSWYQQALGQGPQFIFQYYREEENGRGNFPPRFSGLQFPNYSSELNVNALELDDSALYLCASSLDYGVYEQYFGPGTRLTVT.